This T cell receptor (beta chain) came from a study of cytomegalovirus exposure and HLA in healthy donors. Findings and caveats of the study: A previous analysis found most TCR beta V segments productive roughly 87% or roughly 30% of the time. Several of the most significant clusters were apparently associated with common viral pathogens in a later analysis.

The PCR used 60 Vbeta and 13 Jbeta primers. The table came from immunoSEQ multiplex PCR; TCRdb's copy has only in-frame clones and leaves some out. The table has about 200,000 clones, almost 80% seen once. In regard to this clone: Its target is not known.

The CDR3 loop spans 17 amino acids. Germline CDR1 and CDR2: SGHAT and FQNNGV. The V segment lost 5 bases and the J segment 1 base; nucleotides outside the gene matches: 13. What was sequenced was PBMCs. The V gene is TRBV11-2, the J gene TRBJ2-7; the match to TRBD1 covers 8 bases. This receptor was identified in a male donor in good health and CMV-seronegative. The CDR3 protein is CASSPRAGGHTSYEQYF. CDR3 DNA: TGTGCCAGCAGCCCCAGGGCAGGGGGCCACACTTCCTACGAGCAGTACTTC.